Shown below are 32 T cell receptor beta chains from a single sample sequenced in a study of T-cell reconstitution after alpha-beta-depleted transplantation in children. Unique molecular identifiers were used in preparing the TCRbeta library. TCRdb used MiXCR to reprocess the PCR reads, holding one entry per CDR3 protein. The sample includes about 22,000 distinct CDR3 sequences, 11% of them seen just once. The source was PBMCs from the stem cell graft donor, collected from the stem cell graft. Receptor source: a human donor who donated a stem cell graft to a child with chronic granulomatous disease.

This rearrangement joins TRBV7-9 to TRBJ2-3, with a weak D call TRBD2 (6 bases). CDR1 SEHNR and CDR2 FQNEAQ come from the germline V gene (reference sequence). The CDR3 contains 14 residues. The ends were cut back, 4 bases at V and 2 bases at J, with 10 bases in the middle. The CDR3: CASSSGLTTDTQYF. CDR3 in DNA: TGTGCCAGCAGCTCGGGACTGACCACAGATACGCAGTATTTT.

The table lists this clonotype with many counts. The rearrangement joins TRBV9 to TRBJ2-4; TRBD2 matches 11 bases. V lost 0 bases, J lost 2 bases, and 1 base stayed unmatched. Germline V lookup: CDR1 SGDLS, CDR2 YYNGEE. The CDR3 extends over 16 amino acids. The CDR3 loop reads CASSVGTSGPKNIQYF. CDR3 nucleotides: TGTGCCAGCAGCGTAGGGACTAGCGGGCCCAAAAACATTCAGTACTTC. Combining the CDR3 with reference TRBV9 and TRBJ2-4 gives the whole variable domain DSGVTQTPKHLITATGQRVTLRCSPRSGDLSVYWYQQSLDQGLQFLIQYYNGEERAKGNILERFSAQQFPDLHSELNLSSLELGDSALYFCASSVGTSGPKNIQYFGAGTRLSVL.

This clonotype was found many times. The CDR3 nucleotides read TGTGCCACCAACGCCCTGGACAGGTTGGCTACCTCTGGGGCCAACGTCCTGACTTTC. This codes for CATNALDRLATSGANVLTF. The chain combines TRBV15 with TRBJ2-6; TRBD1 matches at 7 bases. Looked up from germline, CDR1 is LNHNV and CDR2 is YYDKDF (reference sequence). The CDR3 is 19 amino acids. The V and J ends lost 7 bases and 0 bases, in that order; junction bases with no gene match: 15.

This clonotype was seen many times. The genes are TRBV11-1 and TRBJ2-5; tentatively, D is TRBD1 (5 bases). This CDR3 has 17 amino acids. The germline CDR1 and CDR2 sequences are SGHAT and FQDESV (reference sequence). Trimming removed 5 bases at V and 2 bases at J, with 21 bases between. CDR3 sequence reads: CASSPDSFNNLQETQYF. The CDR3 region has the DNA TGTGCCAGCAGCCCCGACAGTTTTAACAACCTTCAAGAGACCCAGTACTTC. The full variable domain, rest sourced from reference TRBV11-1 and TRBJ2-5, is EAEVAQSPRYKITEKSQAVAFWCDPISGHATLYWYRQILGQGPELLVQFQDESVVDDSQLPKDRFSAERLKGVDSTLKIQPAELGDSAMYLCASSPDSFNNLQETQYFGPGTRLLVL.

This clonotype was picked up many times. V and J are TRBV29-1 and TRBJ2-7, with D perhaps matching TRBD2 (6 bases). The CDR3 has 13 residues. Germline-derived CDR1 and CDR2 are SQVTM and ANQGSEA. Trimming stripped 7 bases from V and 1 base from J, with 14 bases between. This CDR3 is CSAPGRESYEQYF. CDR3 coding DNA: TGCAGCGCCCCAGGACGGGAGTCCTACGAGCAGTACTTC.

Many counts were recorded for this clonotype. The chain carries TRBV4-3 and TRBJ2-3, with 8 positions matching TRBD2. This CDR3 comprises 16 residues. CDR1 and CDR2 (germline): LGHNA, YSLEER. J was trimmed by 2 bases and V by 3 bases; bases with no gene match: 7. The CDR3 region is CASSQELAEPTDTQYF. CDR3 DNA: TGCGCCAGCAGCCAGGAACTAGCGGAGCCCACAGATACGCAGTATTTT.

This clonotype was seen many times. The chain joins TRBV5-1 to TRBJ2-7, with 9 nucleotides matching TRBD1. The CDR3 totals 16 residues. Losses at the gene ends were 5 bases for V and 1 base for J; bases not matched to a gene: 10. Germline values: CDR1 SGHRS, CDR2 YFSETQ. CDR3 nucleotides: TGCGCCAGCAGTAGAACAGGGGGCCAACCTTCCTACGAGCAGTACTTC. It codes for CASSRTGGQPSYEQYF.

The sample holds many counts of this clonotype. The J gene is TRBJ2-7, the V gene TRBV7-9; D is possibly TRBD1 (6 bases). Germline CDR1 is SEHNR and CDR2 is FQNEAQ (reference sequence). V shed 5 bases and J shed 4 bases, with 9 bases lying between them. The CDR3 length is 12 residues. This CDR3 reads CASSTQGYEQYF. The CDR3 nucleotides read TGTGCCAGCAGCACACAGGGTTACGAGCAGTACTTC.

The chain employs TRBV2 and TRBJ2-5; 7 nucleotides agree with TRBD2. The J segment lost 2 bases and the V segment lost 10 bases, leaving 7 bases of the junction unmatched. CDR1 and CDR2 from the germline V gene are SNHLY and FYNNEI. This CDR3 is built from 13 residues. CDR3 bases: TGTGCCATCTCCCGGGACTATCAAGAGACCCAGTACTTC. Translating it yields CAISRDYQETQYF.

At least ten counts were recorded for this clonotype. The chain has TRBV18 and TRBJ2-7; D gene unclear. Germline CDR1 and CDR2: KGHSH and LQKENI. The CDR3 loop spans 15 amino acids. The germline V and J ends were trimmed by 1 base and 3 bases, with 13 bases remaining between them. Here the CDR3 DNA reads TGTGCCAGCTCACCACAGGGTGTTGGGGTCTACGAGCAGTACTTC. This sequence encodes CASSPQGVGVYEQYF.

This clonotype was seen at least ten times. Possible read error: a much larger clone is one base away. This rearrangement joins TRBV5-5 to TRBJ2-2, with D possibly called TRBD1 or TRBD2 (6 bases each). The germline gives CDR1 SGHKS, CDR2 YYEKEE (reference sequence). The CDR3 is made up of 14 amino acids. Trimming took 4 bases from V and 6 from J, leaving 13 bases between them. In DNA, the CDR3 is TGTGCCAGCAGCGCGGGACAAAACTCCGGGGAGCTGTTTTTT. Translating gives CASSAGQNSGELFF.

This clonotype was picked up many times. CDR3 sequence: CASSSRGEPYNEQFF. Written as DNA, the CDR3 is TGTGCCAGCAGCTCGCGGGGTGAGCCCTACAATGAGCAGTTCTTC. The genes are TRBV7-2 and TRBJ2-1, with D perhaps matching TRBD2 (6 bases). The V end was cut by 4 bases, the J end by 2 bases, with 12 bases between. The germline V gene has CDR1 SGHTA and CDR2 FQGNSA. CDR3 length: 15 residues.

This clonotype was counted at least ten times. The V and J genes are TRBV11-2 and TRBJ1-5, with no clear D. CDR1 is SGHAT and CDR2 is FQNNGV in the germline V gene. The CDR3 has 15 amino acids. V was trimmed by 0 bases and J by 3 bases, leaving 9 bases between them. CDR3 DNA sequence: TGTGCCAGCAGCTTAGATGGGAAAAACAATCAGCCCCAGCATTTT. It yields the protein CASSLDGKNNQPQHF.

This clonotype has a count of ten or more. J is TRBJ2-2 and V is TRBV5-1; D call uncertain. This CDR3 is built from 12 residues. Per germline, CDR1 SGHRS and CDR2 YFSETQ. Trimming took off 0 bases at V and 6 bases at J, with 3 bases between the two ends. The CDR3 sequence: CASSLDSGELFF. The CDR3 nucleotides are TGCGCCAGCAGCTTGGACTCCGGGGAGCTGTTTTTT.

At least ten counts were recorded for this clonotype. V usage is TRBV20-1 and J usage is TRBJ1-5; 7 bases match TRBD1. CDR1 and CDR2 from the germline V gene are DFQATT and SNEGSKA (reference sequence). The length of the CDR3 is 14 residues. V trimming: 6 bases; J trimming: 3 bases; junction bases outside the gene matches: 8. CDR3 amino acids: CSAYDRDDNQPQHF. CDR3 nucleotide sequence: TGCAGTGCCTACGACAGGGATGACAATCAGCCCCAGCATTTT.

This clonotype was recorded at least ten times. CDR3 protein: CSVRAEQGGDQPQHF. The DNA of the CDR3 is TGCAGCGTCCGCGCGGAACAGGGGGGAGATCAGCCCCAGCATTTT. The V and J genes are TRBV29-1 and TRBJ1-5; 8 positions agree with TRBD1. Germline CDR1 reads SQVTM; CDR2 reads ANQGSEA. The CDR3 has 15 residues. V lost 6 bases to trimming and J lost 5 bases; unmatched junction nucleotides: 12. Full variable domain (outside the CDR3, taken from reference TRBV29-1 and TRBJ1-5): SAVISQKPSRDICQRGTSLTIQCQVDSQVTMMFWYRQQPGQSLTLIATANQGSEATYESGFVIDKFPISRPNLTFSTLTVSNMSPEDSSIYLCSVRAEQGGDQPQHFGDGTRLSIL.

This clonotype was detected ten times or more. The genes are TRBV20-1 and TRBJ2-5, with 12 bases that match TRBD2. Germline CDR1 reads DFQATT; CDR2 reads SNEGSKA (reference sequence). With V trimmed by 1 base and J by 1 base, 4 bases remained unmatched. This CDR3 is 16 amino acids long. CDR3 sequence: CSARGLAGVSQETQYF. In nucleotides, the CDR3 is TGCAGTGCTAGAGGACTAGCGGGAGTCAGCCAAGAGACCCAGTACTTC.

This rearrangement joins TRBV29-1 to TRBJ2-1; 7 positions match TRBD2. The CDR3 sequence is 13 residues long. The V segment lost 6 bases and the J segment 7 bases; nucleotides outside the gene matches: 9. The V gene's germline CDR1 is SQVTM and CDR2 ANQGSEA. CDR3 nucleotide sequence: TGCAGCGTAGGGACTACCTCGGGTAATGAGCAGTTCTTC. As protein: CSVGTTSGNEQFF.

This clonotype was seen more than once but under ten times. Germline and junction disagree at one end, which may indicate a read error. This sequence joins TRBV3-1 and TRBJ2-5, with 11 positions matching TRBD2. The CDR3 is 19 residues long. Germline loops: CDR1 LGHDT, CDR2 YNNKEL (reference sequence). As DNA, the CDR3 is TGTGCCACCAGCCAAGTCCTGGGACTAGCGGAAAAAGAATCGGAGACCCAGTACTTC. It encodes CATSQVLGLAEKESETQYF.

This clonotype was seen ten or more times. The DNA for the CDR3 is TGTGCCACCAGCAGTTCCACCACCGGGACAGGGGACGTCTATGGCTACACCTTC. Its protein is CATSSSTTGTGDVYGYTF. The chain recombines TRBV15 with TRBJ1-2; 10 positions match TRBD1. CDR1 is LNHNV, CDR2 YYDKDF, per germline (reference sequence). The trim removed 3 bases at V and 4 bases at J, leaving 14 bases unmatched. The CDR3 spans 18 residues.

This clonotype appeared once. The rearrangement links TRBV12-3 or TRBV12-4 to TRBJ1-3; unclear D gene. V lost 1 base and J 0 bases, leaving 13 bases between the germline ends. The CDR3 extends over 17 amino acids. In DNA form, the CDR3 reads TGTGCCAGCAGTTTAGACATATCGGGCCTCTCTGGAAACACCATATATTTT. Its translation: CASSLDISGLSGNTIYF.

This clonotype was seen ten or more times. The chain carries TRBV12-3 or TRBV12-4 and TRBJ2-3, with a possible D match to TRBD1 (5 bases). V was pared by 6 bases and J by 3 bases, with 10 bases between. This CDR3 contains 13 residues. The CDR3 sequence: CASSPDSTDTQYF. CDR3 coding DNA: TGTGCCAGCAGCCCCGACAGTACAGATACGCAGTATTTT.

The chain's CDR3 is CSATTAVSRAETQYF. CDR3 DNA sequence: TGCAGTGCTACAACGGCGGTCTCGCGGGCAGAGACCCAGTACTTC. This chain connects TRBV20-1 to TRBJ2-5, with D perhaps TRBD2 (5 bases). CDR1 and CDR2 (germline): DFQATT, SNEGSKA (reference sequence). The V gene lost 4 bases and the J gene lost 4 bases, with 19 bases spanning the gap. This CDR3 is built from 15 residues.

This clonotype was counted ten times or more. Mismatch with germline at one junction end may stem from a read error. The V call is TRBV7-7, the J call TRBJ2-2, with 7 bases fitting TRBD1. There are 17 residues in the CDR3. Looked up from germline, CDR1 is SSHAT and CDR2 is FNYEAQ (reference sequence). In nucleotides, the CDR3 is TGTGCTAGCAGCCCCATCATCGACAGGGAAAACACCGGGGAGCTGTTTTTT. Its translation is CASSPIIDRENTGELFF.

This clonotype was recorded at least ten times. The chain combines TRBV5-1 with TRBJ1-1, with 7 bases fitting TRBD1. CDR3 length: 14 amino acids. Trimming took 4 bases from V and 3 from J; bases not matched to a gene: 6. Germline CDR1 SGHRS, CDR2 YFSETQ. The CDR3 loop is CASSVTGWDTEAFF. The CDR3 DNA is TGCGCCAGCAGCGTGACAGGGTGGGACACTGAAGCTTTCTTT.

This clonotype showed up many times. V usage is TRBV29-1 and J usage is TRBJ2-1, with a possible D match to TRBD2 (6 bases). The V end lost 6 bases, the J end lost 5 bases, and 20 bases lay between the germline ends. Germline V gene data show CDR1 as SQVTM and CDR2 as ANQGSEA. The CDR3 is 15 amino acids. The CDR3, as DNA: TGCAGCGTCCGAGGGTCGAGGGAGCGGGACAATGAGCAGTTCTTC. Encoded protein: CSVRGSRERDNEQFF.

The table lists this clonotype with many counts. V usage is TRBV4-2 and J usage is TRBJ2-1; 9 bases map to TRBD2. With V trimmed by 3 bases and J by 7 bases, 13 bases remained unmatched. The V gene's germline CDR1 is LGHNA and CDR2 YNFKEQ. This CDR3 is built from 17 residues. This CDR3 reads CASSQPGTSWASNEQFF. Written as DNA, the CDR3 is TGTGCCAGCAGCCAGCCCGGGACTAGCTGGGCCTCAAATGAGCAGTTCTTC.

This clonotype was found many times. This sequence joins TRBV13 and TRBJ2-2; a possible D gene is TRBD1 (6 bases). The ends were cut back, 5 bases at V and 5 bases at J, with 18 bases in the middle. The CDR3 contains 16 residues. In germline, CDR1 is PRHDT, CDR2 FYEKMQ (reference sequence). The CDR3 loop reads CASSAQGQRTTGELFF. In DNA form, the CDR3 reads TGTGCCAGCAGCGCCCAAGGACAGCGAACGACCGGGGAGCTGTTTTTT.

The rearrangement uses TRBV19 and TRBJ1-1, with TRBD1 identical over 11 bases. V trimming: 4 bases; J trimming: 11 bases; junction bases outside the gene matches: 15. Looked up from germline, CDR1 is LNHDA and CDR2 is SQIVND (reference sequence). The CDR3 loop spans 16 amino acids. CDR3 sequence (DNA): TGTGCCAGTAGTACCGTATCCGGGACAGGGGGTTTCGGGGCTTTCTTT. Residues: CASSTVSGTGGFGAFF.

This clonotype was counted ten times or more. The J gene is TRBJ1-6, the V gene TRBV5-1; the D is unclear. This CDR3 is built from 17 residues. The germline V gene encodes CDR1 SGHRS and CDR2 YFSETQ. V shed 4 bases and J shed 0 bases, with 14 bases lying between them. The CDR3 nucleotides read TGCGCCAGCAGCCCTTCTGGTTTGAGCTCCTATAATTCACCCCTCCACTTT. This encodes CASSPSGLSSYNSPLHF.

There are many counts of this clonotype. The chain carries TRBV12-3 or TRBV12-4 and TRBJ2-7; TRBD2 might be the D (6 bases). Between the trimmed V and J ends, which lost 7 bases and 6 bases, there was a span of 16 bases. This CDR3 has 13 residues. In nucleotides, the CDR3 is TGTGCCAGCACCGCCCGTGGGGGGAGCGAGCAGTACTTC. It translates to CASTARGGSEQYF.

This clonotype came up many times. V usage is TRBV3-1 and J usage is TRBJ2-4, with 10 nucleotides matching TRBD2. This CDR3 has 12 amino acids. Losses at the gene ends were 9 bases for V and 6 bases for J; bases not matched to a gene: 2. Germline V gene data show CDR1 as LGHDT and CDR2 as YNNKEL (reference sequence). The chain's CDR3 is CARGLAVNIQYF. DNA for the CDR3: TGTGCCAGAGGACTAGCGGTAAACATTCAGTACTTC.